Listed below are T cell receptor beta chains from one sample, sequenced in a study of T-cell memory formation after mild COVID-19. TCRdb ran MiXCR on the 5' RACE reads and lists one entry per CDR3 protein. The table shows 190,000 or so distinct CDR3 sequences, with about a fifth occurring only once. Sequencing was done on a sample of PBMCs or a T cell subset sorted from them (not recorded which). The receptors come from an adult woman who had mild COVID-19 (a few samples of this study predate the infection). Cell type and time point are not known. Each CDR3 is given with its conserved first and last residue. The order of the fields is J gene, D gene, V gene, clone size, CDR3 DNA, CDR3 protein. D genes are given only for firm matches. Clone size is given for some rows only: seen once, a few or many times, or a class if the clone is expanded.

TRBJ1-1 - TRBV10-2 - TGCGCCAGCAGTGAAATAAATTTGAACACTGAAGCTTTCTTT CASSEINLNTEAFF
TRBJ1-4 - TRBV20-1 - TGCAGTGCCCAGACCCCAGGGTTTGGTGCAACTAATGAAAAACTGTTTTTT CSAQTPGFGATNEKLFF
TRBJ2-3 TRBD1 TRBV7-9 - TGTGCCAGCAGCTTAGGGCCGGGACAGGGTACAGATACGCAGTATTTT CASSLGPGQGTDTQYF
TRBJ2-1 - TRBV6-6 few TGTGCCAGCGCCCCGACTAGATCTGAGCAGTTCTTC CASAPTRSEQFF
TRBJ1-1 TRBD1 TRBV20-1 - TGCAGTGCTAAGGGACAGTATATTGAAGCTTTCTTT CSAKGQYIEAFF
TRBJ1-3 - TRBV20-1 - TGCAGTGCCCGAGGAGGGGACTTCCTCGCCGGAAACACCATATATTTT CSARGGDFLAGNTIYF
TRBJ2-7 TRBD1 TRBV7-9 few TGTGCCAGCAGCTCCCGAACAGGGGGCCCCTACGAGCAGTACTTC CASSSRTGGPYEQYF
TRBJ2-3 - TRBV9 - TGTGCCAGCAGCGTATCCGCGGCTAGCGGCACAGATACGCAGTATTTT CASSVSAASGTDTQYF
TRBJ2-3 - TRBV4-3 few TGCGCCAGCAGCCAAGATTTACGGTTGGGACCACCAAGGGGTACGCAGTATTTT CASSQDLRLGPPRGTQYF
TRBJ2-3 TRBD2 TRBV7-6 - TGTGCCAGCAGCTTAATTAATTGGAGCGCGGGGGGTAACACAGATACGCAGTATTTT CASSLINWSAGGNTDTQYF
TRBJ2-1 - TRBV18 - TGTGCCAGCTCACCATCGGAGGGGAGCTCCTACAATGAGCAGTTCTTC CASSPSEGSSYNEQFF
TRBJ1-1 - TRBV9 - TGTGCCAGCAGCGCCGGAGGGTCCGTGATCACTGAAGCTTTCTTT CASSAGGSVITEAFF
TRBJ1-5 - TRBV20-1 few TGCAGTGCTAGAGTCCCCGGGGGGCTCCAGCCCCAGCATTTT CSARVPGGLQPQHF
TRBJ2-2 - TRBV6-5 - TGTGCCAGCAGTTACTCGGTGGGGGGCAACACCGGGGAGCTGTTTTTT CASSYSVGGNTGELFF
TRBJ2-1 - TRBV7-9 few TGTGCCAGCAGCTCAACAGGAGGAGAGCAGTTCTTC CASSSTGGEQFF